Listed here are 13 T cell receptor beta chains from one sample, sequenced in a study of response to subunit inactivated influenza vaccine. One entry per CDR3 protein results from TCRdb running MiXCR on the RT-PCR reads. Among about 570,000 distinct CDR3 sequences, about an eighth were seen once, and the ten largest hold roughly a tenth. The starting material was PBMCs from blood, obtained on the day of vaccination. The origin of the receptors is a man in his fifties who received an inactivated influenza vaccine.

The rearrangement uses TRBV6-2 or TRBV6-3 and TRBJ2-7; D could derive from TRBD1 or TRBD2 (5 bases each). The CDR3 is made up of 15 amino acids. V was trimmed by 6 bases and J by 5 bases, leaving 20 bases between them. In germline, CDR1 is MNHEY, CDR2 SVGEGT. The CDR3 nucleotides are TGTGCCAGCAGGACCTCCGGGACCCCCCGGGACGAGCAGTACTTC. It is translated as CASRTSGTPRDEQYF.

The chain links TRBV20-1 to TRBJ1-5; a weak D match, TRBD1 (6 bases). The CDR3 sequence is 15 residues long. V was cut by 1 base and J by 0 bases, with 10 bases left in between. The germline V gene encodes CDR1 DFQATT and CDR2 SNEGSKA (reference sequence). The chain's CDR3 is CSARVRGYSNQPQHF. The CDR3 DNA reads as TGCAGTGCTAGAGTCAGGGGTTATAGCAATCAGCCCCAGCATTTT.

V gene TRBV18 combines with J gene TRBJ1-5; unclear D gene. V lost 3 bases and J lost 4, with 10 bases in between. The germline V gene has CDR1 KGHSH and CDR2 LQKENI. The CDR3 is 14 residues long. CDR3 DNA sequence: TGTGCCAGCTCACCTTCCACAACTAATCAGCCCCAGCATTTT. This translates into CASSPSTTNQPQHF.

J is TRBJ2-1 and V is TRBV7-3; 8 bases are shared with TRBD2. This CDR3 is built from 15 residues. The V gene end was trimmed by 2 bases and the J gene end by 3 bases; junction bases not matched to a gene: 3. Per germline, CDR1 SGHTA and CDR2 FQGTGA. The CDR3 region is CASSLDAGGYNEQFF. CDR3 DNA: TGTGCCAGCAGCTTAGACGCGGGAGGCTACAATGAGCAGTTCTTC.

In this sample, this clonotype turned up a few times. The CDR3 DNA reads as TGTGCCGGGGGGGACTACTCCTACGAGCAGTACTTC. It encodes CAGGDYSYEQYF. The chain uses TRBV10-3 and TRBJ2-7, with 7 bases identical to TRBD2. Germline V lookup: CDR1 ENHRY, CDR2 SYGVKD. This CDR3 is 12 amino acids long. V dropped 11 bases and J dropped 0; count of bases not matched to a gene: 4.

The chain combines TRBV4-3 with TRBJ2-1, with 11 bases fitting TRBD1. V trimming: 3 bases; J trimming: 3 bases; junction bases outside the gene matches: 4. The CDR3 is 16 amino acids. CDR1 and CDR2 from the germline V gene are LGHNA and YSLEER. The CDR3 protein is CASSQTGTGGYNEQFF. As DNA, the CDR3 is TGCGCCAGCAGCCAGACCGGGACAGGGGGCTACAATGAGCAGTTCTTC.

This clonotype was observed a handful of times. CDR3 region: CASSLETGALLSGANVLTF. Here the CDR3 DNA reads TGTGCCAGCAGCTTAGAGACAGGGGCTCTTTTGTCTGGGGCCAACGTCCTGACTTTC. The chain recombines TRBV11-2 with TRBJ2-6; the match to TRBD1 covers 8 bases. V shed 0 bases and J 1 base; nucleotides not matched to a gene: 8. CDR1 and CDR2 (germline): SGHAT, FQNNGV. This CDR3 has 19 amino acids.

In this sample, this clonotype turned up a few times. The rearrangement uses TRBV20-1 and TRBJ2-5; the match to TRBD2 covers 8 bases. The V gene's germline CDR1 is DFQATT and CDR2 SNEGSKA (reference sequence). This CDR3 has 13 residues. V lost 5 bases, J lost 3 bases, and 5 bases stayed unmatched. The CDR3 region is CSAAGGGEETQYF. Here the CDR3 DNA reads TGCAGTGCTGCCGGGGGGGGGGAAGAGACCCAGTACTTC.

This clonotype has a handful of counts. The chain links TRBV4-1 to TRBJ1-3; D remains unclear. Trimming pared 4 bases from V and 10 bases from J, leaving 20 bases between. The CDR3 sequence is 15 residues long. Germline CDR1 MGHRA, CDR2 YSYEKL. For the CDR3, the DNA is TGCGCCAGCAGCCCCCAAAGGGAGGCCGCTCGGACCATATATTTT. Translating gives CASSPQREAARTIYF.

This clonotype occurred a few times. V is TRBV15 and J is TRBJ2-7, with a weak D call TRBD2 (6 bases). V gave up 3 bases and J gave up 3 bases, with 15 bases separating them. The germline CDR1 and CDR2 sequences are LNHNV and YYDKDF (reference sequence). The CDR3 has 15 residues. The CDR3 sequence: CATSSGTGGFYEQYF. CDR3 sequence (DNA): TGTGCCACCAGCAGCGGGACTGGCGGTTTCTACGAGCAGTACTTC.

This clonotype was seen repeatedly, ten times or more. The chain has TRBV28 and TRBJ2-7; D is uncertain. This CDR3 is built from 13 residues. V was pared by 5 bases and J by 0 bases, with 8 bases between. The germline V gene has CDR1 MDHEN and CDR2 SYDVKM. The CDR3 is CASSITPSYEQYF. The DNA for the CDR3 is TGTGCCAGCAGTATAACTCCCTCCTACGAGCAGTACTTC. Using reference TRBV28 and TRBJ2-7 for the parts outside the CDR3, the full variable domain is DVKVTQSSRYLVKRTGEKVFLECVQDMDHENMFWYRQDPGLGLRLIYFSYDVKMKEKGDIPEGYSVSREKKERFSLILESASTNQTSMYLCASSITPSYEQYFGPGTRLTVT.

About this clonotype itself: Since a much larger clone is just one base distant, this may be a read error. The J gene is TRBJ2-7, the V gene TRBV4-3, with a possible D match to TRBD1 (6 bases). The germline V gene encodes CDR1 LGHNA and CDR2 YSLEER. This CDR3 has 13 residues. CDR3 loop: CASSQGAGVEQHF. CDR3 nucleotide sequence: TGCGCCAGCAGCCAAGGGGCAGGGGTCGAGCAGCACTTC.

The V and J genes are TRBV6-2 or TRBV6-3 and TRBJ2-3; TRBD2 aligns across 10 bases. The CDR3 spans 17 residues. V shed 3 bases, J shed 4 bases, and the junction held 10 bases outside the gene matches. The germline gives CDR1 MNHEY, CDR2 SVGEGT. CDR3 in DNA: TGTGCCAGCAGTTATCCCCCCGGGACTAGCGATCCAGATACGCAGTATTTT. Amino acids: CASSYPPGTSDPDTQYF.